This T cell receptor beta chain was identified during a study of blood T cell repertoires in COVID-19. The overall study: T cells, B-cell-depleted T cells, or PBMCs provided the cDNA or gDNA that served as material.

Some clones are missing from TCRdb's copy, which holds only in-frame ones; the method was immunoSEQ multiplex PCR. The table records roughly 150,000 clones, roughly 88% of them present only once. Each participant's cohort was designated according to participant-reported clinical history. Participants classified as exposed had met a COVID-19 case within 2 weeks before study entry. Sequenced material: PBMCs or T cells enriched from blood (not recorded which). This receptor was taken from an older man who had been exposed to COVID-19.

CDR3 residues: CASSRREVGQPQHF. The CDR3 DNA follows: TGTGCCAGCTCGAGACGGGAGGTCGGTCAGCCCCAGCATTTT. The chain uses TRBV2 and TRBJ1-5; D is undetermined. Germline V CDR1 and CDR2: SNHLY, FYNNEI. V lost 8 bases, J lost 6 bases, and 17 bases lay in between. The CDR3 runs to 14 residues.